The 21 T cell receptor beta chains presented below share a single source sample, sequenced in a study of blood T cell repertoires in COVID-19. Libraries were prepared by immunoSEQ multiplex PCR; TCRdb keeps only in-frame clonotypes and omits some of them. The table records fewer than 350,000 clones, around 90% of them present only once. Specimen: PBMCs or T cells enriched from blood (not recorded which). The receptors come from a man aged 55 to 69 who had recovered from COVID-19.

The rearrangement links TRBV21-1 to TRBJ2-1; the DNA was not compared with TRBD1, the D call given in the table. TRBV21-1 is a recognized pseudogene. This CDR3 is 19 amino acids long. CDR3 coding DNA: TGTGCCAGCAGCAAAGATAAAGTACAGGGGTCCGTCTGTTTGAATGAGCAGTTCTTC. Residues: CASSKDKVQGSVCLNEQFF.

J is TRBJ2-1 and V is TRBV7-8; 12 bases agree with TRBD2. Germline CDR1 and CDR2: SGHVS and FQNEAQ. V shed 0 bases, J shed 9 bases, and the junction held 9 bases outside the gene matches. The CDR3 runs 17 residues. CDR3 in amino acids: CASSLAPTSGRSREQFF. Written as DNA, the CDR3 is TGTGCCAGCAGCTTAGCTCCGACTAGCGGGAGATCGCGTGAGCAGTTCTTC.

This rearrangement joins TRBV7-2 to TRBJ2-2; 12 bases agree with TRBD2. Germline-derived CDR1 and CDR2 are SGHTA and FQGNSA. This CDR3 has 18 residues. J lost 5 bases, V lost 1 base, and 8 bases had no gene match. The CDR3 here is CASSLGALAGGPTGELFF. The DNA for the CDR3 is TGTGCCAGCAGCTTAGGAGCGCTAGCGGGAGGGCCTACCGGGGAGCTGTTTTTT.

The CDR3 DNA sequence: TGTGCCAGCAGCTCAGGGGAGAGGGAGCAGTACTTC. Amino acid sequence: CASSSGEREQYF. The rearrangement links TRBV11-3 to TRBJ2-7, with a weak D call TRBD1 (6 bases). The germline gives CDR1 SGHNT, CDR2 YENEEA. V was pared by 4 bases and J by 7 bases, with 11 bases between. This CDR3 is 12 amino acids long.

CDR3: CASRAQDRVYGYTF. CDR3 bases: TGTGCCAGCAGGGCCCAGGACAGGGTCTATGGCTACACCTTC. V gene TRBV21-1 combines with J gene TRBJ1-2; the table's TRBD1 call for D was not verified on the DNA. TRBV21-1 is recorded as a pseudogene. This CDR3 contains 14 residues.

The chain joins TRBV27 to TRBJ2-5; a weak D match, TRBD2 (5 bases). The CDR3 loop spans 12 amino acids. Germline lookup yields CDR1 MNHEY and CDR2 SMNVEV (reference sequence). The CDR3 coding sequence is TGTACCTCCGCGGGCTTACAAGAGACCCAGTACTTC. It is translated as CTSAGLQETQYF.

This clone was detected a few times. The chain employs TRBV7-3 and TRBJ2-7, with D perhaps matching TRBD2 (5 bases). Deletions cut 3 bases from V and 5 bases from J, with 17 bases between. Germline CDR1 and CDR2: SGHTA and FQGTGA. The CDR3 loop spans 15 amino acids. The CDR3 coding sequence is TGTGCCAGCAGCTTGGTTTCTGGCGGGCCGAACGAGCAGTACTTC. This gives the protein CASSLVSGGPNEQYF.

This clone was found once. The rearrangement uses TRBV3-1 (or the pseudogene TRBV3-2) and TRBJ1-1; D perhaps matches TRBD1 (5 bases). The CDR3 extends over 14 amino acids. With 3 bases removed from V and 1 base from J, the gap between germline ends came to 9 bases. Germline CDR1 LGHDT, CDR2 YNNKEL (reference sequence). CDR3 in DNA: TGTGCCAGCAGCCACGGGGGTTCGAACACTGAAGCTTTCTTT. Encoded protein: CASSHGGSNTEAFF.

This clone was counted between two and nine times. This rearrangement joins TRBV6-1 to TRBJ2-7; possibly TRBD2 for D (6 bases). Trimming took off 0 bases at V and 4 bases at J, with 10 bases between the two ends. CDR1 is MNHNS and CDR2 is SASEGT in the germline V gene. The CDR3 runs 14 residues. CDR3 in DNA: TGTGCCAGCAGTGAAGCGTCGGGGACTTACGAGCAGTACTTC. Encoded protein: CASSEASGTYEQYF.

The chain is built from TRBV9 and TRBJ2-7; 9 positions agree with TRBD1. Unmatched junction bases numbered 30, after V lost 6 bases and J lost 5 bases. The CDR3 is 21 residues long. The germline V gene has CDR1 SGDLS and CDR2 YYNGEE. The CDR3 DNA follows: TGTGCCAGCACCCTACCTTATTTCACCGGGACAGGGCCCTTACGGGTCCACGAGCAGTACTTC. It codes for CASTLPYFTGTGPLRVHEQYF.

CDR3 DNA sequence: TGTGCCAGCAGCCGACAAATACCCCATGGCTACACCTTC. The encoded protein is CASSRQIPHGYTF. The V gene is TRBV7-9, the J gene TRBJ1-2, with D uncertain. This CDR3 region has 13 residues. CDR1 is SEHNR, CDR2 FQNEAQ, per germline (reference sequence). Trimming stripped 5 bases from V and 6 bases from J, with 13 bases between.

V is TRBV11-3 and J is TRBJ2-1; 10 bases are a match to TRBD2. The CDR3 covers 16 residues. V gave up 0 bases and J gave up 2 bases; unmatched junction bases: 1. Germline loops: CDR1 SGHNT, CDR2 YENEEA. The CDR3 coding sequence is TGTGCCAGCAGCTTAGATGGACTAGCGGCCTACAATGAGCAGTTCTTC. This translates into CASSLDGLAAYNEQFF.

The CDR3 region is CASSLIAGYTGELFF. In nucleotides, the CDR3 is TGTGCCAGCAGCTTAATAGCGGGGTACACCGGGGAGCTGTTTTTT. This sequence joins TRBV7-3 and TRBJ2-2; TRBD2 aligns across 8 bases. The ends lost 1 base at V and 3 bases at J; junction bases unmatched: 1. The CDR3 covers 15 residues. Germline V CDR1 and CDR2: SGHTA, FQGTGA.

The gene calls are TRBV3-1 (or the pseudogene TRBV3-2) and TRBJ1-3; D is ambiguous. V was pared by 0 bases and J by 0 bases, with 9 bases between. CDR3 length: 16 residues. Germline loops: CDR1 LGHDT, CDR2 YNNKEL (reference sequence). The CDR3 here is CASSQEWGVSGNTIYF. The CDR3 DNA sequence: TGTGCCAGCAGCCAAGAATGGGGAGTCTCTGGAAACACCATATATTTT.

The chain has TRBV28 and TRBJ2-1; D remains ambiguous. The CDR3 consists of 17 residues. Looked up from germline, CDR1 is MDHEN and CDR2 is SYDVKM. V shed 3 bases and J shed 0 bases, with 15 bases lying between them. The CDR3 DNA reads as TGTGCCAGCAGTTTTCCTTCGACGGAGTTCTCCTACAATGAGCAGTTCTTC. Translation: CASSFPSTEFSYNEQFF.

This clone was picked up a small number of times. This chain links TRBV5-6 with TRBJ2-5; 10 bases map to TRBD2. Looked up from germline, CDR1 is SGHDT and CDR2 is YYEEEE. There are 16 residues in the CDR3. V trimming: 5 bases; J trimming: 4 bases; junction bases outside the gene matches: 11. The CDR3 region has the DNA TGTGCCAGCAGTCAGGCGGCCGCTAGCGGGAGAGAGACCCAGTACTTC. Its translation is CASSQAAASGRETQYF.

The chain combines TRBV23-1 with TRBJ2-7; 10 bases are a match to TRBD2. TRBV23-1 is given ORF status, its function remaining uncertain. CDR3 length equals 16 residues. V lost 2 bases and J lost 2; bases outside the gene matches: 6. The CDR3 region is CASSQIPLAGAYEQYF. The DNA for the CDR3 is TGCGCCAGCAGTCAAATACCCCTAGCGGGAGCCTACGAGCAGTACTTC.

The chain uses TRBV28 and TRBJ1-5; D unclear. Germline V gene data show CDR1 as MDHEN and CDR2 as SYDVKM. V was trimmed by 0 bases and J by 0 bases, leaving 9 bases between them. The CDR3 runs 16 residues. CDR3 amino acids: CASSLWSGNSNQPQHF. CDR3 DNA: TGTGCCAGCAGTTTATGGTCCGGGAATAGCAATCAGCCCCAGCATTTT.

This chain links TRBV9 with TRBJ1-3; D unresolved. Germline CDR1 and CDR2: SGDLS and YYNGEE. The ends were cut back, 3 bases at V and 7 bases at J, with 11 bases in the middle. The CDR3 has 13 amino acids. As DNA, the CDR3 is TGTGCCAGCAGCGACCCCCGAGTGAACACCATATATTTT. Its protein product is CASSDPRVNTIYF.

The chain recombines TRBV7-2 with TRBJ1-2; 10 nucleotides line up with TRBD1. The CDR3 is made up of 16 amino acids. The J segment lost 4 bases and the V segment lost 11 bases, leaving 16 bases of the junction unmatched. The germline V gene has CDR1 SGHTA and CDR2 FQGNSA. The CDR3 region is CASKGGGTGDIYGYTF. CDR3 coding DNA: TGTGCCTCTAAGGGTGGGGGGACAGGGGACATCTATGGCTACACCTTC.

This clone was seen a handful of times. The rearrangement links TRBV7-2 to TRBJ1-5, with 8 bases lining up with TRBD1. The length of the CDR3 is 17 residues. J lost 3 bases, V lost 1 base, and 8 bases had no gene match. Germline CDR1 SGHTA, CDR2 FQGNSA. CDR3 sequence: CASSLGQGRPYNQPQHF. Written as DNA, the CDR3 is TGTGCCAGCAGCTTAGGACAGGGGAGACCCTACAATCAGCCCCAGCATTTT. Combining the CDR3 with reference TRBV7-2 and TRBJ1-5 gives the whole variable domain GAGVSQSPSNKVTEKGKDVELRCDPISGHTALYWYRQSLGQGLEFLIYFQGNSAPDKSGLPSDRFSAERTGGSVSTLTIQRTQQEDSAVYLCASSLGQGRPYNQPQHFGDGTRLSIL.